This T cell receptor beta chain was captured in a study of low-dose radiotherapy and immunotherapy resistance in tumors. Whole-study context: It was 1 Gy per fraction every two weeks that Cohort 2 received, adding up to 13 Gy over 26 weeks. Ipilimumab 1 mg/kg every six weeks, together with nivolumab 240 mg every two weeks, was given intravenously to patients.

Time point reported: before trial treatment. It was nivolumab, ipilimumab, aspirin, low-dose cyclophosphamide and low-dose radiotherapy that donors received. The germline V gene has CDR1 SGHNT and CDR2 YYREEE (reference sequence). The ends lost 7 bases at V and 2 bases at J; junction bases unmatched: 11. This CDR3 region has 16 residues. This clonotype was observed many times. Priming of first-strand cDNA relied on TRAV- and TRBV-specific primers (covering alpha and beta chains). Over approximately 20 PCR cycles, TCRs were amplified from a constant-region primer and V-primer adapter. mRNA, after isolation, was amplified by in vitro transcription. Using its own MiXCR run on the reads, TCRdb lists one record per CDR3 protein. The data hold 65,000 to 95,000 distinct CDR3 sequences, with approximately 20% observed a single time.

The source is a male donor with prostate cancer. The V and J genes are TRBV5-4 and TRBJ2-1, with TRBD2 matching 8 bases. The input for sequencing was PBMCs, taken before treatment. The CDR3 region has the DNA TGTGCCAGCGTATACAGCGGGGGCCCCACCTACAATGAGCAGTTCTTC. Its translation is CASVYSGGPTYNEQFF.